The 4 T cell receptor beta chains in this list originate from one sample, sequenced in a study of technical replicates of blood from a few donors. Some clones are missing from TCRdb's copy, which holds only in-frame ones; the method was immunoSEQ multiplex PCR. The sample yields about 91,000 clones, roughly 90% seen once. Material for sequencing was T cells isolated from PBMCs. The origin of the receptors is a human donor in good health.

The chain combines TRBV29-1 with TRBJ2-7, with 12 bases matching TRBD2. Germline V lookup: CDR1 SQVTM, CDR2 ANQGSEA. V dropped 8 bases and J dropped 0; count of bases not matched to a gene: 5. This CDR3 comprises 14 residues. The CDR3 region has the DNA TGCAGCACCCGACTAGCGGGGGACTCCTACGAGCAGTACTTC. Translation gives CSTRLAGDSYEQYF.

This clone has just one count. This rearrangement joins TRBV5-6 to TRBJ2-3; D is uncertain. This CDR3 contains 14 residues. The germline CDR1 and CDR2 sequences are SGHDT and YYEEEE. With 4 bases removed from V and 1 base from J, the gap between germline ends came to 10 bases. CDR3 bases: TGTGCCAGCAGCAGGAATCTAGGCACAGATACGCAGTATTTT. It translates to CASSRNLGTDTQYF. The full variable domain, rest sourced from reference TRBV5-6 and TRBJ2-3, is DAGVTQSPTHLIKTRGQQVTLRCSPKSGHDTVSWYQQALGQGPQFIFQYYEEEERQRGNFPDRFSGHQFPNYSSELNVNALLLGDSALYLCASSRNLGTDTQYFGPGTRLTVL.

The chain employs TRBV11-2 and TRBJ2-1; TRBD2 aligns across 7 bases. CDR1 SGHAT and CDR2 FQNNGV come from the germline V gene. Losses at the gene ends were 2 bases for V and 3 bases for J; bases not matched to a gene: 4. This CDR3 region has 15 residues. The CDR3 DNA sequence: TGTGCCAGCAGCTTAATAGCGGGTTACTACAATGAGCAGTTCTTC. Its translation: CASSLIAGYYNEQFF.

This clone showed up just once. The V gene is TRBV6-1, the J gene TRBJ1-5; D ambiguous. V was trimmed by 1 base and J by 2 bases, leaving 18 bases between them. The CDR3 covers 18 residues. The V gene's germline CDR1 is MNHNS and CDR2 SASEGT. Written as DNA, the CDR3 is TGTGCCAGCAGTGAAGTAGGAAGGGAGCCTTCCCGCAATCAGCCCCAGCATTTT. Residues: CASSEVGREPSRNQPQHF.